This TCR beta chain was captured by sequencing in a study of T cells after yellow fever vaccination. This clonotype was picked up many times. What it binds is unknown. CDR1 DFQATT and CDR2 SNEGSKA come from the germline V gene (reference sequence). The V segment lost 2 bases and the J segment 0 bases; nucleotides outside the gene matches: 6. The CDR3 has 16 residues. TCRdb passed the 5' RACE reads through MiXCR, listing each CDR3 protein once. The sample consists of approximately 300,000 distinct CDR3 sequences, approximately 7% of them appearing once. General study findings and limits: Contamination by abundant bulk-population clonotypes could be present in FACS-sorted repertoires. The study re-detected most primary-vaccination clones after the booster (approximately 96% CD4, almost 90% CD8).

The rearrangement uses TRBV20-1 and TRBJ2-7, with TRBD2 matching 11 bases. The starting material was PBMCs, obtained more than 40 days after the first yellow fever vaccination. The sequence was obtained from a man younger than 30 who received the YFV17D yellow fever vaccine. The CDR3 region has the DNA TGCAGTGCTAGACCAAGACTAGCGGGGAGCTCCTACGAGCAGTACGTC. It yields the protein CSARPRLAGSSYEQYV.